This T cell receptor (beta chain) was retrieved from a study of identical twins. Study conclusions and caveats: Twins shared beta out-of-frame sequences in excess, but this excess was weaker. Researchers reported excess low generation probability among twin-shared out-of-frame alpha sequences. Invariant cells of the MAIT and iNKT types might have partly distorted the zero-insertion analyses.

TCRdb itself ran the 5' RACE reads through MiXCR, one entry per CDR3 protein. The sample carries approximately 1.8 million distinct CDR3 sequences, under 35% recorded once. On this clonotype itself: Its antigen is as yet unknown.

This CDR3 comprises 17 residues. V dropped 1 base and J dropped 1 base, with 16 bases sitting between them. Per germline, CDR1 SGHTA and CDR2 FQGNSA. This sequence was found in a newborn girl in good health. Sequencing was done on a sample of cord blood. The V and J genes are TRBV7-2 and TRBJ1-1; D ambiguous. The DNA of the CDR3 is TGTGCCAGCAGCTTAGGATTGGTAGGGCGGGGGAACACTGAAGCTTTCTTT. Protein: CASSLGLVGRGNTEAFF. Based on the CDR3 plus reference TRBV7-2 and TRBJ1-1, the full variable domain is GAGVSQSPSNKVTEKGKDVELRCDPISGHTALYWYRQSLGQGLEFLIYFQGNSAPDKSGLPSDRFSAERTGGSVSTLTIQRTQQEDSAVYLCASSLGLVGRGNTEAFFGQGTRLTVV.